This TCR beta chain was sequenced for a study of T cell responses to AZD1222 COVID-19 vaccine. Comments on this clone: The antigen is unknown.

Overall study findings and caveats: The reported proportion of spike-specific TCRs targeting unmutated variant regions was nearly half. White British people made up most donors, females outnumbered males, and clonal diversity was possibly underestimated. A rise in Spike-specific TCR breadth and depth followed two AZD1222 doses.

Sequencing used immunoSEQ multiplex PCR; TCRdb keeps in-frame clones, though not all of them. The table has 8,000 to 9,000 clones, roughly 90% seen once. Germline V CDR1 and CDR2: MNHNY, SVGAGI (reference sequence). The CDR3 sequence is 16 residues long. Deletions cut 7 bases from V and 1 base from J, with 17 bases between. The sample here was peripheral blood, taken 28 days after the second AZD1222 dose. The chain carries TRBV6-6 and TRBJ1-5; D remains unclear. The TCR sequence derives from an adult who received the AZD1222 COVID-19 vaccine. CDR3 DNA sequence: TGTGCCAGCATGGGGATGGGGAGAGGGAGCAATCAGCCCCAGCATTTT. It codes for CASMGMGRGSNQPQHF.